Listed here are 25 T cell receptor beta chains from one sample, sequenced in a study of shared clonotypes between healthy human individuals (dated by TCRdb to the early 2020s). Libraries were made using the immunoSEQ multiplex PCR assay. TCRdb stores this immuneACCESS table with in-frame sequences only. Part of the clones is absent; in the studies checked, under half of the shortfall reflects unresolved V genes, and no reason is known for the rest. This sample is represented by about 490,000 clones; 81% of them were singletons. About an eighth of the sample is in the top ten clones. Sequenced material: PBMCs. Receptors were obtained from a woman between 40 and 50 years old in good health. Some clones in this sample may be carry-over from other donors' samples.

The chain employs TRBV5-1 and TRBJ2-1; 9 positions agree with TRBD2. This CDR3 spans 14 amino acids. CDR1 is SGHRS, CDR2 YFSETQ, per germline. After removal of 5 bases from V and 7 bases from J, the junction contained 7 bases not matched to a gene. The CDR3 protein is CASRGREGRNEQFF. CDR3 bases: TGCGCCAGCAGGGGGCGGGAGGGCCGGAATGAGCAGTTCTTC.

This chain uses TRBV28 with TRBJ1-1, with D perhaps TRBD1 (5 bases). Germline loops: CDR1 MDHEN, CDR2 SYDVKM. The CDR3 has 15 residues. The germline V and J ends were trimmed by 6 bases and 0 bases, with 14 bases remaining between them. CDR3 coding DNA: TGTGCCAGCAGAAAGACAGTACCCATGAACACTGAAGCTTTCTTT. It specifies CASRKTVPMNTEAFF.

V is TRBV7-9 and J is TRBJ2-5; D not resolved. V lost 5 bases, J lost 2 bases, and 12 bases lay in between. This CDR3 region has 14 residues. Germline lookup yields CDR1 SEHNR and CDR2 FQNEAQ (reference sequence). The CDR3 loop reads CASSGKPLQETQYF. CDR3 nucleotide sequence: TGTGCCAGCAGCGGAAAACCTCTACAAGAGACCCAGTACTTC. The whole variable domain, remainder taken from reference TRBV7-9 and TRBJ2-5, is DTGVSQNPRHKITKRGQNVTFRCDPISEHNRLYWYRQTLGQGPEFLTYFQNEAQLEKSRLLSDRFSAERPKGSFSTLEIQRTEQGDSAMYLCASSGKPLQETQYFGPGTRLLVL.

The chain couples TRBV4-1 to TRBJ2-1, with TRBD1 as a possible D gene (6 bases). CDR3 length equals 16 residues. Trimming left V 0 bases short and J 7 bases short, with 16 bases between. In germline, CDR1 is MGHRA, CDR2 YSYEKL. CDR3 sequence: CASSQDGQGFWNEQFF. CDR3 sequence (DNA): TGCGCCAGCAGCCAAGATGGTCAGGGGTTCTGGAATGAGCAGTTCTTC.

The rearrangement uses TRBV4-1 and TRBJ2-7, with TRBD2 matching over 11 bases. This CDR3 has 19 amino acids. Germline CDR1 MGHRA, CDR2 YSYEKL. With V trimmed by 0 bases and J by 2 bases, 12 bases remained unmatched. The CDR3 nucleotides read TGCGCCAGCAGCCAAGACTGGGGTTTTCCTAGCGGGAGGACCTACGAGCAGTACTTC. Its protein is CASSQDWGFPSGRTYEQYF.

The chain joins TRBV5-1 to TRBJ2-5, with 8 bases lining up with TRBD2. CDR3 length: 16 residues. CDR1 is SGHRS, CDR2 YFSETQ, per germline. The J segment lost 5 bases and the V segment lost 5 bases, leaving 14 bases of the junction unmatched. The CDR3 reads CASSRGGTPGWETQYF. The CDR3 DNA follows: TGCGCCAGCAGTCGGGGGGGGACCCCCGGCTGGGAGACCCAGTACTTC.

V gene TRBV2 combines with J gene TRBJ1-1; TRBD1 aligns across 9 bases. This CDR3 spans 14 amino acids. CDR1 and CDR2 (germline): SNHLY, FYNNEI. The V and J ends lost 5 bases and 7 bases, in that order; junction bases with no gene match: 8. The CDR3 is CASSKRTGEGEAFF. Here the CDR3 DNA reads TGTGCCAGCAGTAAACGGACAGGGGAGGGTGAAGCTTTCTTT. Variable domain in full (rest from reference TRBV2 and TRBJ1-1): EPEVTQTPSHQVTQMGQEVILRCVPISNHLYFYWYRQILGQKVEFLVSFYNNEISEKSEIFDDQFSVERPDGSNFTLKIRSTKLEDSAMYFCASSKRTGEGEAFFGQGTRLTVV.

The V gene is TRBV7-2, the J gene TRBJ2-7; the match to TRBD2 covers 11 bases. Germline CDR1 reads SGHTA; CDR2 reads FQGNSA. Trimming at V came to 6 bases and at J to 5 bases, leaving 9 bases not matched to a gene. The CDR3 covers 15 residues. This chain's CDR3 is CASSFRGLAVHEQYF. DNA for the CDR3: TGTGCCAGCAGTTTCCGGGGACTAGCGGTCCACGAGCAGTACTTC.

Details on this clone: Germline is not matched at one junction end, which may reflect a read error. The chain has TRBV20-1 and TRBJ2-1; TRBD2 matches at 9 bases. The length of the CDR3 is 11 residues. Per the germline V gene, CDR1 is DFQATT and CDR2 is SNEGSKA (reference sequence). In DNA, the CDR3 is TGCAGTGCTAGCTTTAGCGGGAGTTTGGTCTTC. This encodes CSASFSGSLVF.

The DNA for the CDR3 is TGTGCCAGCAACCTTAACGCAGTTCTGGGAGAGACCCAGTACTTC. The encoded protein is CASNLNAVLGETQYF. The chain links TRBV7-6 to TRBJ2-5; D call uncertain. The CDR3 runs to 15 residues. V gave up 7 bases and J gave up 4 bases, with 19 bases separating them. The germline V gene has CDR1 SGHVS and CDR2 FNYEAQ.

V is TRBV11-3 and J is TRBJ2-1; D uncertain. The V gene's germline CDR1 is SGHNT and CDR2 YENEEA. V lost 0 bases to trimming and J lost 5 bases, with 8 bases between them. The CDR3 has 14 amino acids. The CDR3 region has the DNA TGTGCCAGCAGCTTAGACCCGGTGAACAATGAGCAGTTCTTC. Residues: CASSLDPVNNEQFF.

A note on this clone: A far larger clone differs by one base, so this is likely a read error. The chain employs TRBV7-8 and TRBJ2-7, with D uncertain. CDR1 is SGHVS, CDR2 FQNEAQ, per germline. This CDR3 spans 15 amino acids. The CDR3 DNA sequence: TGTGCCAGCAGTTTCCTCCGCTACTCACCCTACGAGAAGTACTTC. Residues: CASSFLRYSPYEKYF.

V and J are TRBV4-3 and TRBJ2-7; TRBD2 might be the D (6 bases). Germline V gene sequence: CDR1 LGHNA, CDR2 YSLEER. This CDR3 spans 14 amino acids. Trimming pared 4 bases from V and 4 bases from J, leaving 14 bases between. CDR3 residues: CASSRTTLAYEQYF. The CDR3 coding sequence is TGCGCCAGCAGCCGAACCACTCTAGCGTACGAGCAGTACTTC.

The chain joins TRBV15 to TRBJ2-1; D gene uncertain. This CDR3 contains 15 residues. V was trimmed by 1 base and J by 8 bases, leaving 15 bases between them. Germline-derived CDR1 and CDR2 are LNHNV and YYDKDF (reference sequence). The CDR3 nucleotides read TGTGCCACCAGCAGAGGGGTAGTATCAGCACATGAGCAGTTCTTC. Protein sequence: CATSRGVVSAHEQFF.

The chain carries TRBV6-5 and TRBJ1-1, with TRBD1 matching 8 bases. CDR1 MNHEY and CDR2 SVGAGI come from the germline V gene. V was pared by 8 bases and J by 7 bases, with 6 bases of the junction left unmatched. CDR3 size: 12 residues. The CDR3 reads CASGRTGIEAFF. CDR3 in DNA: TGTGCCAGCGGAAGGACAGGGATTGAAGCTTTCTTT.

V usage is TRBV27 and J usage is TRBJ2-1; the match to TRBD2 covers 10 bases. J was trimmed by 9 bases and V by 8 bases; bases with no gene match: 10. The CDR3 totals 14 residues. The germline CDR1 and CDR2 sequences are MNHEY and SMNVEV (reference sequence). The CDR3 DNA is TGTGCCAGCCAAAAGCGGGAGGGCTCCCGTGAGCAGTTCTTC. Amino acid sequence: CASQKREGSREQFF.

Turning to this clone: In the same sample, other DNA sequences code for this CDR3. The chain employs TRBV30 and TRBJ1-3, with D uncertain. The V end was cut by 0 bases, the J end by 0 bases, with 3 bases between. CDR1 is GTSNPN, CDR2 SVGIG, per germline (reference sequence). The CDR3 contains 13 residues. CDR3 protein: CAWSVGSGNTIYF. Written as DNA, the CDR3 is TGTGCCTGGAGTGTCGGCTCTGGAAACACCATATATTTT.

The CDR3 region is CASSEYIGQGHTEAFF. The CDR3 DNA follows: TGTGCCAGCAGCGAATACATCGGACAGGGGCATACTGAAGCTTTCTTT. The V gene is TRBV14, the J gene TRBJ1-1, with 9 positions matching TRBD1. CDR3 size: 16 residues. V lost 5 bases to trimming and J lost 5 bases; unmatched junction nucleotides: 12. The germline CDR1 and CDR2 sequences are SGHDN and FVKESK.

The V call is TRBV6-4, the J call TRBJ2-7, with 7 bases identical to TRBD1. Germline CDR1 reads MRHNA; CDR2 reads SNTAGT. V shed 8 bases, J shed 0 bases, and the junction held 7 bases outside the gene matches. The CDR3 loop spans 14 amino acids. The CDR3 sequence is CASSRDRNSYEQYF. The DNA for the CDR3 is TGTGCCAGCTCAAGGGACAGAAACTCCTACGAGCAGTACTTC.

This chain uses TRBV27 with TRBJ2-5; 10 bases line up with TRBD2. CDR3 length equals 17 residues. V lost 3 bases, J lost 5 bases, and 12 bases stayed unmatched. CDR1 MNHEY and CDR2 SMNVEV come from the germline V gene (reference sequence). The CDR3 DNA reads as TGTGCCAGCAGTTTGTGGGCTAGCGGGAGTGGCGGGGAGACCCAGTACTTC. Translating it yields CASSLWASGSGGETQYF.

In regard to this clone: The likely explanation is a read error, given a far larger clone one base away. Other nucleotide sequences in the sample specify the same CDR3. This chain joins TRBV11-2 and TRBJ1-4; D gene ambiguous. There are 12 residues in the CDR3. Per the germline V gene, CDR1 is SGHAT and CDR2 is FQNNGV. CDR3: CASSLVYEELFF. The CDR3 DNA reads as TGCGCCAGCAGCCTAGTTTACGAAGAACTGTTTTTT.

The chain is built from TRBV7-2 and TRBJ1-1; D is ambiguous. The V end was cut by 2 bases, the J end by 0 bases, with 16 bases between. Germline CDR1 SGHTA, CDR2 FQGNSA. This CDR3 spans 17 amino acids. The CDR3 protein is CASSLIRTESVNTEAFF. Here the CDR3 DNA reads TGTGCCAGCAGCTTAATTCGAACCGAGAGCGTGAACACTGAAGCTTTCTTT. Using reference TRBV7-2 and TRBJ1-1 for the parts outside the CDR3, the full variable domain is GAGVSQSPSNKVTEKGKDVELRCDPISGHTALYWYRQSLGQGLEFLIYFQGNSAPDKSGLPSDRFSAERTGGSVSTLTIQRTQQEDSAVYLCASSLIRTESVNTEAFFGQGTRLTVV.

About this clone itself: This is likely an artifact of a read error, given a far larger clone one base away. Additional DNA sequences in this sample encode the identical CDR3. This chain connects TRBV14 to TRBJ2-1, with D hard to call. Germline V gene lookup returns CDR1 SGHDN and CDR2 FVKESK. V dropped 3 bases and J dropped 8 bases, with 14 bases sitting between them. This CDR3 contains 14 residues. CDR3 nucleotide sequence: TGTGCCAGCAGCCAGCGCGACCTAGAGGATGAGCAGTTCTTC. As protein: CASSQRDLEDEQFF. The variable domain in full, completed from reference TRBV14 and TRBJ2-1, reads EAGVTQFPSHSVIEKGQTVTLRCDPISGHDNLYWYRRVMGKEIKFLLHFVKESKQDESGMPNNRFLAERTGGTYSTLKVQPAELEDSGVYFCASSQRDLEDEQFFGPGTRLTVL.

Note on this clone: The likely explanation is a read error, given a far larger clone one base away. The CDR3 does not end in the conserved phenylalanine or tryptophan, so this is likely a read error. V gene TRBV2 combines with J gene TRBJ1-1; weak D call: TRBD1 (5 bases). CDR3 length equals 12 residues. The germline V gene encodes CDR1 SNHLY and CDR2 FYNNEI. V was trimmed by 7 bases and J by 5 bases, leaving 11 bases between them. CDR3 sequence: CASKRGRTEAFS. The CDR3, as DNA: TGTGCCAGCAAGAGGGGTAGGACTGAAGCTTTCTCT.

This chain uses TRBV9 with TRBJ1-3, with no clear D. Germline-derived CDR1 and CDR2 are SGDLS and YYNGEE. This CDR3 spans 15 amino acids. The V gene lost 0 bases and the J gene lost 2 bases, with 9 bases spanning the gap. The CDR3 DNA reads as TGTGCCAGCAGCGTAGGTGGTATGACTGGAAACACCATATATTTT. Translating it yields CASSVGGMTGNTIYF.